These 9 T cell receptor beta chains came from one sample sequenced in a study of tumor-infiltrating lymphocytes in primary liver carcinoma. Unsorted bulk tissue, roughly 19-34 mg of it, served as the source for co-extraction of RNA and DNA. The input was about 500 ng total RNA; TCR beta cDNA was made from it with a constant-region primer. A slightly modified ARM-PCR protocol with three nested multiplex PCR rounds produced these TCR beta libraries. A C-beta reverse primer was combined with TRBV1-TRBV30 forward primers in the first two PCR rounds, and each round had approximately 9 cycles. TCRdb recomputed calls from the multiplex PCR reads with MiXCR, one row per CDR3 protein. The table shows approximately 45,000 distinct CDR3 sequences, with roughly 80% occurring only once. The specimen sequenced was tumor-adjacent normal liver tissue. These receptors came from a woman in her twenties or thirties with primary liver carcinoma and hepatitis B virus infection.

The rearrangement joins TRBV11-2 to TRBJ2-1, with 8 positions matching TRBD2. Looked up from germline, CDR1 is SGHAT and CDR2 is FQNNGV. The CDR3 consists of 14 residues. The trim removed 0 bases at V and 12 bases at J, leaving 7 bases unmatched. The CDR3 nucleotides are TGTGCCAGCAGCTTAGATCCAGGGCTAGCGGGGCAGTTCTTC. Its protein is CASSLDPGLAGQFF.

On this clonotype: No conserved phenylalanine or tryptophan ends this CDR3, so it is likely a read error. The DNA is left out, because the CDR3 cannot be placed on it with certainty; the CDR3 is given as TCRdb lists it. The gene calls are TRBV11-2 and TRBJ2-1; the table gives TRBD1 as D, unverified against the DNA. Inclusive of both ends, the CDR3 amounts to 16 amino acids. Germline CDR1 and CDR2: SGHAT and FQNNGV. The CDR3 region is CASSLVGGGTYNEHSI.

This clonotype was found many times. V gene TRBV28 combines with J gene TRBJ2-5; 12 bases are a match to TRBD2. The CDR3 is 19 residues long. CDR1 is MDHEN, CDR2 SYDVKM, per germline. Losses at the gene ends were 5 bases for V and 5 bases for J; bases not matched to a gene: 18. CDR3 bases: TGTGCCAGCAGTGCTCTCCTTACTAGCGGGAGGTCGAGTTGGGAGACCCAGTACTTC. It specifies CASSALLTSGRSSWETQYF.

A remark on this clonotype: A junction boundary mismatches the germline segment, possibly from a read error. The V and J genes are TRBV7-8 and TRBJ2-7, with D hard to call. The CDR3 is 18 residues long. Germline CDR1 reads SGHVS; CDR2 reads FQNEAQ. The CDR3 sequence is CARSSGRCRTMSSYEQYF. The CDR3 nucleotides are TGTGCCAGGAGCTCGGGTCGCTGTCGTACTATGAGCTCCTACGAGCAGTACTTC.

Regarding this clonotype: At one boundary the junction diverges from the germline segment, which might be a read error. The chain is built from TRBV4-3 and TRBJ2-6; D might be TRBD1 (6 bases). The CDR3 has 19 residues. Germline assignment: CDR1 LGHNA and CDR2 YSLEER. CDR3 in DNA: TGCGCCAGCAGCCAAGAGAGTAGCGAGATAGGCTATGGGGACAACGTCCCGACTTTC. The encoded protein is CASSQESSEIGYGDNVPTF.

Concerning this clonotype: The junction and the germline gene differ at one end; a read error may be behind it. The rearrangement uses TRBV5-6 and TRBJ2-6, with D maybe TRBD1 (5 bases). The CDR3 is made up of 17 amino acids. CDR1 is SGHDT, CDR2 YYEEEE, per germline. The CDR3 sequence: CASSQDGSLSGANVPTF. The CDR3 nucleotides are TGTGCCAGCAGCCAGGACGGCAGCTTATCTGGGGCCAACGTCCCGACTTTC. Together with reference TRBV5-6 and TRBJ2-6, the CDR3 gives the full variable domain: DAGVTQSPTHLIKTRGQQVTLRCSPKSGHDTVSWYQQALGQGPQFIFQYYEEEERQRGNFPDRFSGHQFPNYSSELNVNALLLGDSALYLCASSQDGSLSGANVPTFGAGSRLTVL.

The gene calls are TRBV7-9 and TRBJ2-7; 9 bases are shared with TRBD1. CDR3 length: 15 residues. J lost 9 bases, V lost 2 bases, and 11 bases had no gene match. The germline V gene has CDR1 SEHNR and CDR2 FQNEAQ (reference sequence). The CDR3 here is CASSLSGTGPNGQYF. The CDR3 region has the DNA TGTGCCAGCAGCTTATCCGGGACAGGGCCCAACGGGCAGTACTTC.

Points on this clonotype: An end of the junction differs from the germline gene, which may be a read error. V is TRBV6-2 or TRBV6-3 and J is TRBJ2-6, with D perhaps matching TRBD1 (6 bases). The CDR3 totals 15 residues. Per the germline V gene, CDR1 is MNHEY and CDR2 is SVGEGT. The CDR3 DNA reads TGTGCCAGCAGTTCCAGGGGTCCTGGTGCCAACGTCCTGACTTTC. This gives the protein CASSSRGPGANVLTF.

This chain connects TRBV11-2 to TRBJ1-1, with D uncertain. Germline V gives CDR1 SGHAT, CDR2 FQNNGV. V lost 9 bases and J 5 bases, leaving 10 bases between the germline ends. The CDR3 contains 11 residues. CDR3 residues: CASRLATEAFF. The CDR3 DNA reads TGTGCCAGTAGGTTAGCTACTGAAGCTTTCTTT.